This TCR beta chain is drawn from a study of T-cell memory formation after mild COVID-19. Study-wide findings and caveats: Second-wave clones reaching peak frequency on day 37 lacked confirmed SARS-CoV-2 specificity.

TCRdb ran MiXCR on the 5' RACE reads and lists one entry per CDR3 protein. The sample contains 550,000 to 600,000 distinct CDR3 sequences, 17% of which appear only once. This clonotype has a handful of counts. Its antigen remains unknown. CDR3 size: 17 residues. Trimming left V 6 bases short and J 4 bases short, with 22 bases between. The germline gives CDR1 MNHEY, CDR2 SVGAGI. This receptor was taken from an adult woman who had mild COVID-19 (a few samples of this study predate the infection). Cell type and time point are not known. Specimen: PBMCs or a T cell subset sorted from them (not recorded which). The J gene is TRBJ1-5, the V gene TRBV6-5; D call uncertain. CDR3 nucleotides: TGTGCCAGCAGGCCTCCCGCCCCCGAAGACCTAAATCAGCCCCAGCATTTT. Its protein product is CASRPPAPEDLNQPQHF.